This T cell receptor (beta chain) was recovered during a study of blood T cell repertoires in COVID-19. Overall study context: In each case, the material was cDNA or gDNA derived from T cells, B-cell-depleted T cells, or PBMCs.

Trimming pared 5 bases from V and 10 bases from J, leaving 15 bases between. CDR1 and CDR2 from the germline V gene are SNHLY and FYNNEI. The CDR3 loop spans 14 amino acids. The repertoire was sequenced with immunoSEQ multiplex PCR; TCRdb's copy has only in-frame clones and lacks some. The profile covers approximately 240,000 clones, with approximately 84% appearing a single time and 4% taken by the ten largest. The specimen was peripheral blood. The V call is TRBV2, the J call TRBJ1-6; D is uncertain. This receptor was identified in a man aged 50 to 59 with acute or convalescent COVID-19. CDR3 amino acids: CASSPRGVASPLHF. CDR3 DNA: TGTGCCAGCAGTCCCCGAGGAGTGGCCTCACCCCTCCACTTT.